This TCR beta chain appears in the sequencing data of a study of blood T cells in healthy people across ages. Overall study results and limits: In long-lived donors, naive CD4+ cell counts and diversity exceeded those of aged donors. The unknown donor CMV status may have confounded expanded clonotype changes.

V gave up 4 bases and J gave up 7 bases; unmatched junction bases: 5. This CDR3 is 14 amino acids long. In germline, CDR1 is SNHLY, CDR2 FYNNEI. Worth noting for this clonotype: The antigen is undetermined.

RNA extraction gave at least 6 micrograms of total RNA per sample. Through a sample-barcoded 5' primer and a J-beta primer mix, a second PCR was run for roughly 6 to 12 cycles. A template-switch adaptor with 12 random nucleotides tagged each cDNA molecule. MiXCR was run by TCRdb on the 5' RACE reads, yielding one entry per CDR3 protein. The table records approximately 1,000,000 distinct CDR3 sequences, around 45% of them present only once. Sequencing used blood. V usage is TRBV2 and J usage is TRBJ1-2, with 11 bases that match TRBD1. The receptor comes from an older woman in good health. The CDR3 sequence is CASSADGQGAGYTF. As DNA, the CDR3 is TGTGCCAGCAGTGCCGACGGACAGGGGGCTGGCTACACCTTC.